This T cell receptor beta chain was documented in a study of T cells in Graves' hyperthyroidism and ophthalmopathy. The CDR3 is 13 residues long. CDR1 is LNHDA and CDR2 is SQIVND in the germline V gene (reference sequence). The V end lost 7 bases, the J end lost 11 bases, and 20 bases lay between the germline ends. Amplification yielded TCR beta CDR3 regions, with RNA transcripts as the source. Primed by the HTBI set, a first-round RT-PCR was run on the TCR CDR3. TCRdb re-derived calls from the multiplex PCR reads in MiXCR, one entry per CDR3 protein. Of around 600,000 distinct CDR3 sequences listed, over 40% are singletons.

This TCR was sampled from an adult man with Graves' disease, either hyperthyroidism or ophthalmopathy (not recorded which). Material for sequencing was peripheral blood or thyroid tissue (not recorded which). This chain uses TRBV19 with TRBJ1-1; tentatively, D is TRBD1 (6 bases). CDR3 nucleotides: TGTGCCAGTACCCCAGAAAGGGGGGAGCCCGCTTTCTTT. Translating it yields CASTPERGEPAFF.